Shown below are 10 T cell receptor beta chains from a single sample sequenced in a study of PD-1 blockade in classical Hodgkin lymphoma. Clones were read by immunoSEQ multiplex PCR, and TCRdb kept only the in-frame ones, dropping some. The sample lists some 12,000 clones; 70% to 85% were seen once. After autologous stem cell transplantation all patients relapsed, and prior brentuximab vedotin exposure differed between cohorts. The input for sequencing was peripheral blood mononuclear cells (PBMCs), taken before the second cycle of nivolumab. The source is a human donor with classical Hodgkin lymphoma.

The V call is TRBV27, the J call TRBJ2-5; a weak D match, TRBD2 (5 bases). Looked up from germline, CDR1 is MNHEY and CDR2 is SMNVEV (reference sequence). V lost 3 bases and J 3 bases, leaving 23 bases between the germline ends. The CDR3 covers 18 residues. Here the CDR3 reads CASSFWNPGEMEKETQYF. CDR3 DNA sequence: TGTGCCAGCAGTTTTTGGAACCCCGGGGAGATGGAAAAAGAGACCCAGTACTTC.

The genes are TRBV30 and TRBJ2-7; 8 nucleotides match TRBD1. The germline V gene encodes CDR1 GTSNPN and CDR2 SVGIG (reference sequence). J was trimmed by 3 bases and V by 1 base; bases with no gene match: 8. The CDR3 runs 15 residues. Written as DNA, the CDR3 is TGTGCCTGGAGTGGTCAGGGGGCTAGAGACTACGAGCAGTACTTC. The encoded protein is CAWSGQGARDYEQYF.

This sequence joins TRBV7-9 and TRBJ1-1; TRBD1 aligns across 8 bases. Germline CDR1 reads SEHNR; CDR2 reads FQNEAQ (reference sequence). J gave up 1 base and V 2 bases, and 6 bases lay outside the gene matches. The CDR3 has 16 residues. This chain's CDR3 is CASSLRRTGQNTEAFF. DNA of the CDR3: TGTGCCAGCAGCTTACGACGGACAGGGCAGAACACTGAAGCTTTCTTT.

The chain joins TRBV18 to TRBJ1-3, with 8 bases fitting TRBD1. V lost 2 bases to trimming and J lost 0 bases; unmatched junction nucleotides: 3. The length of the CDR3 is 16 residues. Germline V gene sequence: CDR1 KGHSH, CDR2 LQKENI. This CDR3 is CASSPAGTGSGNTIYF. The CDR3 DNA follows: TGTGCCAGCTCACCAGCAGGGACAGGCTCTGGAAACACCATATATTTT.

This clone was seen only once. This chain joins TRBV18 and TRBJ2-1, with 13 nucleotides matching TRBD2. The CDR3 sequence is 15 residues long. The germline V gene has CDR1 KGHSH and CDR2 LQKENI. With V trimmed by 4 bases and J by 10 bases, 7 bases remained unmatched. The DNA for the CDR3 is TGTGCCAGCTCACAACTAGCGGGGGGGCCAGACGAGCAGTTCTTC. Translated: CASSQLAGGPDEQFF.

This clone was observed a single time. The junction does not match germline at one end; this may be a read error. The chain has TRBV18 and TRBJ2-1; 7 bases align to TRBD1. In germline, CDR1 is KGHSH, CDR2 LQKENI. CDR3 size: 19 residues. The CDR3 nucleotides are TGTGCCAGCTCAGCACCCCGACAGGGAAAACTATCGGACTACAATGAGCAGTTCTTC. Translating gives CASSAPRQGKLSDYNEQFF. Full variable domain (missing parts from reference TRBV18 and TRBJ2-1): NAGVMQNPRHLVRRRGQEARLRCSPMKGHSHVYWYRQLPEEGLKFMVYLQKENIIDESGMPKERFSAEFPKEGPSILRIQQVVRGDSAAYFCASSAPRQGKLSDYNEQFFGPGTRLTVL.

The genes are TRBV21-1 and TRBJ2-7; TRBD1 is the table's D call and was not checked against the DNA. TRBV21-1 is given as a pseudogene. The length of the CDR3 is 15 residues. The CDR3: CASSENRTGGYEQYF. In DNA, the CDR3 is TGTGCCAGCAGCGAAAACCGGACAGGTGGCTACGAGCAGTACTTC.

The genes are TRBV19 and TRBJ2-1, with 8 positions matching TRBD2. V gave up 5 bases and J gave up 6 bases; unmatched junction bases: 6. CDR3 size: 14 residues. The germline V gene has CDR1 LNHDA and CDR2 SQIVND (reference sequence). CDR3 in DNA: TGTGCCAGTAGTCGGGGGGGGATCGGCAATGAGCAGTTCTTC. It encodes CASSRGGIGNEQFF. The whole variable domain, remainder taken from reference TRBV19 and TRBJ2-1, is DGGITQSPKYLFRKEGQNVTLSCEQNLNHDAMYWYRQDPGQGLRLIYYSQIVNDFQKGDIAEGYSVSREKKESFPLTVTSAQKNPTAFYLCASSRGGIGNEQFFGPGTRLTVL.

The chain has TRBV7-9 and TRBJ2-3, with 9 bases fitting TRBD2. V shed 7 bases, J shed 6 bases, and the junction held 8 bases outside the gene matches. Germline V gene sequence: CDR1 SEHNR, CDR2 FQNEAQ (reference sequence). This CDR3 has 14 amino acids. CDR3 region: CASKSGGKSDTQYF. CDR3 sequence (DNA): TGTGCCAGCAAAAGCGGGGGGAAATCCGATACGCAGTATTTT. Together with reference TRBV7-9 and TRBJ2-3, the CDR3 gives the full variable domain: DTGVSQNPRHKITKRGQNVTFRCDPISEHNRLYWYRQTLGQGPEFLTYFQNEAQLEKSRLLSDRFSAERPKGSFSTLEIQRTEQGDSAMYLCASKSGGKSDTQYFGPGTRLTVL.

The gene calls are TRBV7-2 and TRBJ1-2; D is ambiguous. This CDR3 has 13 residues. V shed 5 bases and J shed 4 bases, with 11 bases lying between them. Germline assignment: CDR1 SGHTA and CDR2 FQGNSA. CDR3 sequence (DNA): TGTGCCAGCAGCCCTCAAGCTATCTATGGCTACACCTTC. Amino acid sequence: CASSPQAIYGYTF.